These 14 T cell receptor beta chains originate from one sample sequenced in a study of cytomegalovirus exposure and HLA in healthy donors. Both 60 Vbeta primers and 13 Jbeta primers went into the PCR. Measured with immunoSEQ multiplex PCR; TCRdb has only the in-frame clones, and not every one. The sample yields 150,000 to 200,000 clones, 60% to 80% seen once. The sample was PBMCs. Receptor source: a middle-aged man in good health and CMV-seropositive.

The genes are TRBV7-9 and TRBJ1-2; possible D gene TRBD1, 5 bases. Germline values: CDR1 SEHNR, CDR2 FQNEAQ (reference sequence). With 1 base removed from V and 5 bases from J, the gap between germline ends came to 17 bases. The CDR3 sequence is 16 residues long. CDR3 DNA sequence: TGTGCCAGCAGCTTAGAACTAACGACAGCGCCTTATGGCTACACCTTC. Residues: CASSLELTTAPYGYTF.

The chain has TRBV7-6 and TRBJ2-3; no clear D gene. From germline, CDR1 is SGHVS and CDR2 FNYEAQ. This CDR3 contains 12 residues. V lost 4 bases to trimming and J lost 9 bases, with 11 bases between them. As DNA, the CDR3 is TGTGCCAGCAGCTCCTCCGCTGGCACGCAGTATTTT. This codes for CASSSSAGTQYF.

The CDR3 region has the DNA TGTGCCAGCAACCTAGCGGGGCCAACCTACAATGAGCAGTTCTTC. Its translation: CASNLAGPTYNEQFF. This chain links TRBV27 with TRBJ2-1; 9 bases match TRBD2. The trim removed 7 bases at V and 2 bases at J, leaving 6 bases unmatched. The germline V gene encodes CDR1 MNHEY and CDR2 SMNVEV (reference sequence). The CDR3 is 15 amino acids.

A note on this clone: One end of the junction does not line up with germline, which may come from a read error. The V call is TRBV7-9, the J call TRBJ1-5; D unresolved. The CDR3 is 16 amino acids. In germline, CDR1 is SEHNR, CDR2 FQNEAQ (reference sequence). The CDR3 DNA is TGTTCCAGCAGTTACAACGGGAGAGGAGGCAATCAGCCCCAGCATTTT. Its protein product is CSSSYNGRGGNQPQHF.

This sequence joins TRBV7-2 and TRBJ1-1; no reliable D call. Deletions cut 1 base from V and 5 bases from J, with 14 bases between. The length of the CDR3 is 15 residues. Germline CDR1 and CDR2: SGHTA and FQGNSA. CDR3 nucleotides: TGTGCCAGCAGCTTAGATGCCGCCGGGAGGACTGAAGCTTTCTTT. It encodes CASSLDAAGRTEAFF.

V gene TRBV7-9 combines with J gene TRBJ2-5; D gene uncertain. This CDR3 spans 12 amino acids. The V end was cut by 4 bases, the J end by 4 bases, with 7 bases between. From germline, CDR1 is SEHNR and CDR2 FQNEAQ (reference sequence). Here the CDR3 reads CASSSAVETQYF. CDR3 coding DNA: TGTGCCAGCAGCTCCGCGGTAGAGACCCAGTACTTC.

J is TRBJ2-5 and V is TRBV7-8, with 9 bases aligning to TRBD2. The CDR3 covers 16 residues. Germline assignment: CDR1 SGHVS and CDR2 FQNEAQ. With 5 bases clipped from V and 7 bases from J, the junction kept 14 bases outside the gene matches. The CDR3, as DNA: TGTGCCAGCAGCCCCCCTTCGCGGGGGGGTTCTTGGACCCAGTACTTC. The encoded protein is CASSPPSRGGSWTQYF.

This clone was found once. This sequence joins TRBV19 and TRBJ2-4, with D unclear. Per germline, CDR1 LNHDA and CDR2 SQIVND (reference sequence). This CDR3 spans 15 amino acids. The V and J ends lost 2 bases and 0 bases respectively, with 8 bases between them. The CDR3 nucleotides are TGTGCCAGTAGTATATACACCTTAGCCAAAAACATTCAGTACTTC. Translation: CASSIYTLAKNIQYF.

The genes are TRBV7-9 and TRBJ1-2; no clear D. Trimming shortened V by 1 base and J by 6 bases, and 6 bases separated the two germline ends. This CDR3 is 12 amino acids long. Per germline, CDR1 SEHNR and CDR2 FQNEAQ (reference sequence). CDR3 residues: CASSLDRDGYTF. The CDR3 DNA reads as TGTGCCAGCAGCTTAGACCGGGATGGCTACACCTTC.

This sequence joins TRBV5-1 and TRBJ2-3; 7 bases line up with TRBD1. The V and J ends lost 0 bases and 1 base, in that order; junction bases with no gene match: 2. CDR3 size: 15 residues. Germline CDR1 is SGHRS and CDR2 is YFSETQ. The CDR3 DNA reads as TGCGCCAGCAGCTTGGCAGGGACAGGCACAGATACGCAGTATTTT. Translating it yields CASSLAGTGTDTQYF.

As concerns this clone: A much more abundant neighbour one base away suggests this may be a read error. The genes are TRBV11-3 and TRBJ1-6; D unresolved. V lost 3 bases and J lost 0, with 3 bases in between. The CDR3 runs to 14 residues. Germline CDR1 is SGHNT and CDR2 is YENEEA. CDR3 amino acids: CASSFNSYNSPLHF. The CDR3 bases are TGTGCCAGCAGCTTCAACTCCTATAATTCACCCCTCCACTTT.

This chain links TRBV4-1 with TRBJ2-6; 9 bases are shared with TRBD1. This CDR3 contains 18 residues. The trim removed 1 base at V and 4 bases at J, leaving 8 bases unmatched. The germline gives CDR1 MGHRA, CDR2 YSYEKL. The CDR3 reads CASSQGLQGARGANVLTF. In DNA form, the CDR3 reads TGCGCCAGCAGCCAAGGTCTACAGGGGGCGCGGGGGGCCAACGTCCTGACTTTC.

The genes are TRBV19 and TRBJ1-6, with TRBD1 as a possible D gene (6 bases). This CDR3 region has 15 residues. V was trimmed by 6 bases and J by 6 bases, leaving 15 bases between them. The V gene's germline CDR1 is LNHDA and CDR2 SQIVND (reference sequence). DNA for the CDR3: TGTGCCAGTAGGACGGACAGAAAAGCTAATTCACCCCTCCACTTT. Its translation is CASRTDRKANSPLHF. Drawing the rest from reference TRBV19 and TRBJ1-6, the complete variable domain is DGGITQSPKYLFRKEGQNVTLSCEQNLNHDAMYWYRQDPGQGLRLIYYSQIVNDFQKGDIAEGYSVSREKKESFPLTVTSAQKNPTAFYLCASRTDRKANSPLHFGNGTRLTVT.

The V call is TRBV27, the J call TRBJ2-7, with a possible D match to TRBD2 (6 bases). Germline loops: CDR1 MNHEY, CDR2 SMNVEV (reference sequence). The CDR3 spans 13 residues. Trimming stripped 5 bases from V and 0 bases from J, with 8 bases between. CDR3 sequence reads: CASSAGNSYEQYF. For the CDR3, the DNA is TGTGCCAGCAGTGCGGGGAACTCCTACGAGCAGTACTTC.